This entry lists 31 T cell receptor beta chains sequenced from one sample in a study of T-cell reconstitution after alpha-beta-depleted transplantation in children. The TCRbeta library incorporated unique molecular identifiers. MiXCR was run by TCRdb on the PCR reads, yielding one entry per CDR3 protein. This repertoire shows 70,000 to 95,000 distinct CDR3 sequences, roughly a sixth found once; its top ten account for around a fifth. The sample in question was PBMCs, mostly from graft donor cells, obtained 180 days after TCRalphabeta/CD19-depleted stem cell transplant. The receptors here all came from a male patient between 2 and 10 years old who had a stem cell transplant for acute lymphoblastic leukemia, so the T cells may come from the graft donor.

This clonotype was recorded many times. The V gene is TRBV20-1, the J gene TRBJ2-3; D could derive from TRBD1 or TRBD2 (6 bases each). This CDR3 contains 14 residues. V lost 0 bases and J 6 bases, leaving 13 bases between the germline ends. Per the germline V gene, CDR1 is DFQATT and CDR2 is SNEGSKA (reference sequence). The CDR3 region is CSARDTGARDTQYF. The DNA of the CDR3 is TGCAGTGCTAGAGATACGGGGGCCAGGGATACGCAGTATTTT.

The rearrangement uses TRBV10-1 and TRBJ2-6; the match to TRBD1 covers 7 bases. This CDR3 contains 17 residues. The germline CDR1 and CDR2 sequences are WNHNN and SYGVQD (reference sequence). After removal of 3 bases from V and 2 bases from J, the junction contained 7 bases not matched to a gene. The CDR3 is CASSDSQGKPGANVLTF. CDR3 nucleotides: TGCGCCAGCAGTGACTCACAGGGGAAACCTGGGGCCAACGTCCTGACTTTC.

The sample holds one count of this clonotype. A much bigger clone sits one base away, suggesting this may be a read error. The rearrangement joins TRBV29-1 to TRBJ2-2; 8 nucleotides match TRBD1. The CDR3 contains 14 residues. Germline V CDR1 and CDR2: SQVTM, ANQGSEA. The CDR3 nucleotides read TGCAGCGTAGCCAGGGGGCGCGGCACCGGGGAGCGGTTTTTT. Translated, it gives CSVARGRGTGERFF.

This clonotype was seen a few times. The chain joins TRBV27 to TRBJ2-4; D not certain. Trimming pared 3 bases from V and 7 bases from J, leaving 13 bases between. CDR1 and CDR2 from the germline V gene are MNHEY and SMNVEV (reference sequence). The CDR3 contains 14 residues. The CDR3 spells CASSFSRKGNIQYF. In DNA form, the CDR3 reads TGTGCCAGCAGTTTTAGCAGGAAAGGGAACATTCAGTACTTC.

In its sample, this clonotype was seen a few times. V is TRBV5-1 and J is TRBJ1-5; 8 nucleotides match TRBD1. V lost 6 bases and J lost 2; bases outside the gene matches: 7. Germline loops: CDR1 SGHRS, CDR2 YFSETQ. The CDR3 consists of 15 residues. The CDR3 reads CASTPTGEGNQPQHF. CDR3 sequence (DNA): TGCGCCAGCACCCCGACAGGGGAAGGCAATCAGCCCCAGCATTTT.

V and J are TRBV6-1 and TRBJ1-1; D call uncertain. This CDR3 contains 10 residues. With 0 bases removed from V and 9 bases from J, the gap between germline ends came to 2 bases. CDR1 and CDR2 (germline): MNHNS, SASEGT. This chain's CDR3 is CASSEAKAFF. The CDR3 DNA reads TGTGCCAGCAGTGAAGCTAAAGCTTTCTTT.

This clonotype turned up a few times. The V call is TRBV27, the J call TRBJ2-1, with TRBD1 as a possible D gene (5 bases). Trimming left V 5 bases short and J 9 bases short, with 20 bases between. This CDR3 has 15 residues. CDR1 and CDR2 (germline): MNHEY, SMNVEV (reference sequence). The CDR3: CASSPRAGAVSEQFF. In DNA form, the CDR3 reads TGTGCCAGCAGTCCCAGGGCTGGGGCGGTCAGTGAGCAGTTCTTC.

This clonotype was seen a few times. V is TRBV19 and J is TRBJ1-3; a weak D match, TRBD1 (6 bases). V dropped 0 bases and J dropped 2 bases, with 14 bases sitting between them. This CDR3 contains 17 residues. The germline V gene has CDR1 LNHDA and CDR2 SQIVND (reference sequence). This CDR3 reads CASSIDRVDRPGNTIYF. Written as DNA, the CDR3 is TGTGCCAGTAGTATAGATCGGGTCGACAGGCCTGGAAACACCATATATTTT. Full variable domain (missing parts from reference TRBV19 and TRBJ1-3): DGGITQSPKYLFRKEGQNVTLSCEQNLNHDAMYWYRQDPGQGLRLIYYSQIVNDFQKGDIAEGYSVSREKKESFPLTVTSAQKNPTAFYLCASSIDRVDRPGNTIYFGEGSWLTVV.

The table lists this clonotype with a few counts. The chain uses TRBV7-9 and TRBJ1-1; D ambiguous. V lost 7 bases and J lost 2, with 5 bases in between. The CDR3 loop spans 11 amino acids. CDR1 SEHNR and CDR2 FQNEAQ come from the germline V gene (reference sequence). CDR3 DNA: TGTGCCAGCACCATTAACACTGAAGCTTTCTTT. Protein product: CASTINTEAFF.

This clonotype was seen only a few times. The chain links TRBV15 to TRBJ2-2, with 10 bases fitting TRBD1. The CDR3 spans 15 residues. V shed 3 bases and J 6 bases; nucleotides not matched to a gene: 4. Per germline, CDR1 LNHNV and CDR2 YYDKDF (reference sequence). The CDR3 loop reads CATSRDRGKSGELFF. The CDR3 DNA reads TGTGCCACCAGCAGGGACAGGGGGAAGTCCGGGGAGCTGTTTTTT.

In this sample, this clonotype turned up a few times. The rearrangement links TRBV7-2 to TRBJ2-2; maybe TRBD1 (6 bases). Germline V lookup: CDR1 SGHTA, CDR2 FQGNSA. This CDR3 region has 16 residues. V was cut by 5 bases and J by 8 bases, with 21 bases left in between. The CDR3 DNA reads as TGTGCCAGCAGCCCCAGGGGCGGACTGCCTAGAGGGGAGCTGTTTTTT. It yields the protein CASSPRGGLPRGELFF. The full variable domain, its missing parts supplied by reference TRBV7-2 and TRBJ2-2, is GAGVSQSPSNKVTEKGKDVELRCDPISGHTALYWYRQSLGQGLEFLIYFQGNSAPDKSGLPSDRFSAERTGGSVSTLTIQRTQQEDSAVYLCASSPRGGLPRGELFFGEGSRLTVL.

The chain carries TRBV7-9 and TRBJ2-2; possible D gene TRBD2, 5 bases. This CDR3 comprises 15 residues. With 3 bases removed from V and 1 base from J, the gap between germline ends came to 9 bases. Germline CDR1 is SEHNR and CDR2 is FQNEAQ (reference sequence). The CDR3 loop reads CASSFLGRNTGELFF. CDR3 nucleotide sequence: TGTGCCAGCAGCTTTTTAGGGAGGAACACCGGGGAGCTGTTTTTT.

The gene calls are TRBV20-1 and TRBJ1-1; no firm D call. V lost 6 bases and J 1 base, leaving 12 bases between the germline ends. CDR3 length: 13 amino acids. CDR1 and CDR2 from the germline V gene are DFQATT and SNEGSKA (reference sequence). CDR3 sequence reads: CSASPGSNTEAFF. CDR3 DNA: TGCAGTGCGTCTCCGGGATCGAACACTGAAGCTTTCTTT.

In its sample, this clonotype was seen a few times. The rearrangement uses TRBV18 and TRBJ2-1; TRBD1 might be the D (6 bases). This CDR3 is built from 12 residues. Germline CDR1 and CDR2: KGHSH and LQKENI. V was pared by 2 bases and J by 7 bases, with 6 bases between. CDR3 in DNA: TGTGCCAGCTCACCAGACAGGAATGAGCAGTTCTTC. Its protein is CASSPDRNEQFF.

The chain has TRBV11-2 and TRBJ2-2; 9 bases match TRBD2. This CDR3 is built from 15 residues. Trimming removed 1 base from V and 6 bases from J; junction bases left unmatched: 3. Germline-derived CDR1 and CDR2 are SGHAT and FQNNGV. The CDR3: CASSLGGGASGELFF. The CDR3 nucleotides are TGTGCCAGCAGCTTAGGCGGGGGGGCATCCGGGGAGCTGTTTTTT.

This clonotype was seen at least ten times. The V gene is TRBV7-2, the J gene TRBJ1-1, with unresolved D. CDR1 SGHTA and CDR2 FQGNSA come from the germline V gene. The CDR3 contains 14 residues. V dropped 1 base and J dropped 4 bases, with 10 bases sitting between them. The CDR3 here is CASSLDGDSTEAFF. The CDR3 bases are TGTGCCAGCAGCTTAGACGGGGATAGCACTGAAGCTTTCTTT.

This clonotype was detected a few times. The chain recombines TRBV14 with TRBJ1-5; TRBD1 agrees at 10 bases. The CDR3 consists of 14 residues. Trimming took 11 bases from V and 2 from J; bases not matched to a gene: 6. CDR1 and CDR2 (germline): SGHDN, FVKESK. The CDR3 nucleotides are TGTGCCCCGACAGGGGGCCACTGCAATCAGCCCCAGCATTTT. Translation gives CAPTGGHCNQPQHF.

CDR3 nucleotide sequence: TGTGCCAGCAGCTTAGCGTCGGGGGGGCCGGACACTGAAGCTTTCTTT. It encodes CASSLASGGPDTEAFF. V usage is TRBV7-8 and J usage is TRBJ1-1, with a tentative D call TRBD1 (6 bases). The germline V gene encodes CDR1 SGHVS and CDR2 FQNEAQ. The CDR3 runs 16 residues. Trimming removed 0 bases at V and 3 bases at J, with 14 bases between.

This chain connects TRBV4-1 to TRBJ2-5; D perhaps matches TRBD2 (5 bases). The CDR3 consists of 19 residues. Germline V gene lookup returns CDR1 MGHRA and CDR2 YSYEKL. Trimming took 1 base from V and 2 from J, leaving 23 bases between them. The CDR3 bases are TGCGCCAGCAGCCAAGGCCCGCTAGCTGTAATTCGGGGTCAAGAGACCCAGTACTTC. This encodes CASSQGPLAVIRGQETQYF.

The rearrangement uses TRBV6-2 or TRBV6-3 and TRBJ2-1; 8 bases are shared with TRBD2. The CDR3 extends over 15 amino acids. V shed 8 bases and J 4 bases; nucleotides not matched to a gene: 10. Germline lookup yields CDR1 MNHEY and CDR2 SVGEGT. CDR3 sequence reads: CASRWSRGGYNEQFF. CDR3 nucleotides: TGTGCCAGCCGCTGGTCGCGCGGGGGGTACAATGAGCAGTTCTTC.

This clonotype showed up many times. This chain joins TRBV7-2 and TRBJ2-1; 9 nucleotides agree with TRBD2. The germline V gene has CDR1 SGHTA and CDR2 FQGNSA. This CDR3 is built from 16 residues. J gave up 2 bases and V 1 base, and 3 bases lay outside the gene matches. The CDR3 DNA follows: TGTGCCAGCAGCTTAGGCGGGACTAGCACCTACAATGAGCAGTTCTTC. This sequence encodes CASSLGGTSTYNEQFF.

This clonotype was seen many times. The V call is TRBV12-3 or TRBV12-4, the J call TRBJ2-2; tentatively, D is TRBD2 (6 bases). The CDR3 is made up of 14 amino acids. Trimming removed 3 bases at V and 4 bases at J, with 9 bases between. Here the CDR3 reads CASSFSEGTGELFF. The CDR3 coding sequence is TGTGCCAGCAGTTTTTCGGAGGGCACCGGGGAGCTGTTTTTT.

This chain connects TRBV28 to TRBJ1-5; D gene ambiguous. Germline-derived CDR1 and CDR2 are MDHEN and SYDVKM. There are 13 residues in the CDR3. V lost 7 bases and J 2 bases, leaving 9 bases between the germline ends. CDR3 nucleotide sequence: TGTGCCAGCACCGGGGTACGCAATCAGCCCCAGCATTTT. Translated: CASTGVRNQPQHF. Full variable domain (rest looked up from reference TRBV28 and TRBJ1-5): DVKVTQSSRYLVKRTGEKVFLECVQDMDHENMFWYRQDPGLGLRLIYFSYDVKMKEKGDIPEGYSVSREKKERFSLILESASTNQTSMYLCASTGVRNQPQHFGDGTRLSIL.

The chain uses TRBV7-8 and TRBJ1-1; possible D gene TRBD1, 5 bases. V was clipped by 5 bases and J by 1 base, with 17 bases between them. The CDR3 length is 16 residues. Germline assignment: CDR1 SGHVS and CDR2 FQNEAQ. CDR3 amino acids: CASSPRVGGENTEAFF. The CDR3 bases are TGTGCCAGCAGCCCAAGGGTTGGGGGTGAGAACACTGAAGCTTTCTTT.

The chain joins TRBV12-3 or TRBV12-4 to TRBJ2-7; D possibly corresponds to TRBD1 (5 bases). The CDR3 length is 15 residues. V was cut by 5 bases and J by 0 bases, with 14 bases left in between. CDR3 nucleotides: TGTGCCAGCAGTAAAGACAGTTTAGTCTCCTACGAGCAGTACTTC. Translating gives CASSKDSLVSYEQYF.

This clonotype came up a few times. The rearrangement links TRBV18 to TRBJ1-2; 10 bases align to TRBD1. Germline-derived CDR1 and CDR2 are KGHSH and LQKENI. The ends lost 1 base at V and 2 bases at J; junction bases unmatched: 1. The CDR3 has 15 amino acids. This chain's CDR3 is CASSPLGQGNYGYTF. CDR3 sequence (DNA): TGTGCCAGCTCACCACTGGGACAGGGGAACTATGGCTACACCTTC. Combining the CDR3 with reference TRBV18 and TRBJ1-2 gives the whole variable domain NAGVMQNPRHLVRRRGQEARLRCSPMKGHSHVYWYRQLPEEGLKFMVYLQKENIIDESGMPKERFSAEFPKEGPSILRIQQVVRGDSAAYFCASSPLGQGNYGYTFGSGTRLTVV.

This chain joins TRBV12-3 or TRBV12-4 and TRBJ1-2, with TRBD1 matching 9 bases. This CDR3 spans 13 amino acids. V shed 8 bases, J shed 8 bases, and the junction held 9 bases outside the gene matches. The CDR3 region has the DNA TGTGCCAGCGCCGTGGGACAGGGAAGCGGCTACACCTTC. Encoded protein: CASAVGQGSGYTF.

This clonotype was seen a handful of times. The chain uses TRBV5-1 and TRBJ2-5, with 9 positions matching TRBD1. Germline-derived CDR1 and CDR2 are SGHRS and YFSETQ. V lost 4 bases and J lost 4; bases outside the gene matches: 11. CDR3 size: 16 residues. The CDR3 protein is CASSMEGDRAGETQYF. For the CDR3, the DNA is TGCGCCAGCAGCATGGAAGGGGACAGGGCAGGAGAGACCCAGTACTTC.

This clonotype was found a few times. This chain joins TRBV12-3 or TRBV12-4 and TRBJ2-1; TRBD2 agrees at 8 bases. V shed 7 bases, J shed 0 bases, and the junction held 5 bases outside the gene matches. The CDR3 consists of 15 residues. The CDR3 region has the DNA TGTGCCAGCATTCAGAGCGGGAGCTCCTACAATGAGCAGTTCTTC. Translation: CASIQSGSSYNEQFF.

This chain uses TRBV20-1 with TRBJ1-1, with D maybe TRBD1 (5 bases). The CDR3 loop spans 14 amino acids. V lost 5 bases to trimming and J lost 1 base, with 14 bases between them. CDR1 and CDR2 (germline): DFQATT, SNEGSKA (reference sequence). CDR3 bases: TGCAGTGCTCGCCATGGGGCCAAGAACACTGAAGCTTTCTTT. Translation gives CSARHGAKNTEAFF.

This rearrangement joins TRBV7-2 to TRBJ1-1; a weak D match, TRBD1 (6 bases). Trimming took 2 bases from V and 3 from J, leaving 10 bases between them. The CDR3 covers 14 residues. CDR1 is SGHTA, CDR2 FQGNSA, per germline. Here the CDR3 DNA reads TGTGCCAGCAGCTTATCAGGGGCTTACACTGAAGCTTTCTTT. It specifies CASSLSGAYTEAFF.